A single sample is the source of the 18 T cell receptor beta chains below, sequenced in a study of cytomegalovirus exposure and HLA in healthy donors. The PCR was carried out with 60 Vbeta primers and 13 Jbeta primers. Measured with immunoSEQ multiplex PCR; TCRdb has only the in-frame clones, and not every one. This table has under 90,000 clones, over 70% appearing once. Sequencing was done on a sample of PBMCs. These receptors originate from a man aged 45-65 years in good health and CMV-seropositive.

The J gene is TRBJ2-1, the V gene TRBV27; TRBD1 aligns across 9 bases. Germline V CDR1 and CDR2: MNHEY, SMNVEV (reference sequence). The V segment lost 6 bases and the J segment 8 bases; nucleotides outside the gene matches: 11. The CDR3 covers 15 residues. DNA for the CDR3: TGTGCCAGCAGCTCCGGGACAGGGCTCGCATATGAGCAGTTCTTC. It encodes CASSSGTGLAYEQFF.

The CDR3 nucleotides read TGTGCCAGCTCACCACTACGGGAGGGCGACGAGCAGTACTTC. Amino acid sequence: CASSPLREGDEQYF. This chain links TRBV18 with TRBJ2-7; TRBD2 matches 8 bases. The trim removed 1 base at V and 5 bases at J, leaving 4 bases unmatched. This CDR3 has 14 amino acids. Germline loops: CDR1 KGHSH, CDR2 LQKENI.

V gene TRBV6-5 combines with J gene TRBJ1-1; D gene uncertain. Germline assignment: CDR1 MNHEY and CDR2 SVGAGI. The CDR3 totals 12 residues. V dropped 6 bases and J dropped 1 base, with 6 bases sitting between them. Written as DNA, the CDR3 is TGTGCCAGCAGCCGGTCGAACACTGAAGCTTTCTTT. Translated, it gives CASSRSNTEAFF.

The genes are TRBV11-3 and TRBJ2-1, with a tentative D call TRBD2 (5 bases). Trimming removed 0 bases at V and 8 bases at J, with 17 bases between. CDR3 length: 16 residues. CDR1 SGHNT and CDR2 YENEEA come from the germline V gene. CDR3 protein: CASSLDQLGGVDEQFF. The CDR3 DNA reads TGTGCCAGCAGCTTAGATCAGCTAGGAGGAGTGGATGAGCAGTTCTTC.

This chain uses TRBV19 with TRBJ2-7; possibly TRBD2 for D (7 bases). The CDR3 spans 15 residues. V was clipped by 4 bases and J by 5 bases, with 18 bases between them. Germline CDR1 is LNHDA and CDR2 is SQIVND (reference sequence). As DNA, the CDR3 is TGTGCCAGTAGTAGAGGGGGGGGAGCACGGGACGAGCAGTACTTC. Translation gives CASSRGGGARDEQYF.

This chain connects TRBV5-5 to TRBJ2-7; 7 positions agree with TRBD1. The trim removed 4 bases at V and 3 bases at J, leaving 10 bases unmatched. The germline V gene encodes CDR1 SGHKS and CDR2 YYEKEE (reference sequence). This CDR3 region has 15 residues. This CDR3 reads CASSPRTGQGYEQYF. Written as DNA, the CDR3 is TGTGCCAGCAGCCCTCGGACAGGCCAGGGCTACGAGCAGTACTTC.

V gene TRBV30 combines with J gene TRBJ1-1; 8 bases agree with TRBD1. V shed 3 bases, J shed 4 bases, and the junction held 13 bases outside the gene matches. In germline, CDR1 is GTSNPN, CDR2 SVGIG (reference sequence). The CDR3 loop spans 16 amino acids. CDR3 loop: CAWRVPTRTGTTEAFF. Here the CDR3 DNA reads TGTGCCTGGAGAGTCCCTACGCGGACAGGGACCACTGAAGCTTTCTTT.

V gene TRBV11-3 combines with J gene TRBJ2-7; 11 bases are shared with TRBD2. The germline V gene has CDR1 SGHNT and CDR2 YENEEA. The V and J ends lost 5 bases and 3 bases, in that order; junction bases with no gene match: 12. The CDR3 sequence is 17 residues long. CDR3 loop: CASSDPGLAEIHYEQYF. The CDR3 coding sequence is TGTGCCAGCAGCGACCCGGGACTAGCGGAAATACACTACGAGCAGTACTTC. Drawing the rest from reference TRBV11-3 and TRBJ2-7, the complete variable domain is EAGVVQSPRYKIIEKKQPVAFWCNPISGHNTLYWYLQNLGQGPELLIRYENEEAVDDSQLPKDRFSAERLKGVDSTLKIQPAELGDSAVYLCASSDPGLAEIHYEQYFGPGTRLTVT.

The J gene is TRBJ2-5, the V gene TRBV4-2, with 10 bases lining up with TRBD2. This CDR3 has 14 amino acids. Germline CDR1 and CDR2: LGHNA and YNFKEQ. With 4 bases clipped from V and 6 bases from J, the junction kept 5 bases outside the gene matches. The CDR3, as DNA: TGTGCCAGCAGCCCTAGCGGGAGTAAACAGACCCAGTACTTC. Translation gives CASSPSGSKQTQYF.

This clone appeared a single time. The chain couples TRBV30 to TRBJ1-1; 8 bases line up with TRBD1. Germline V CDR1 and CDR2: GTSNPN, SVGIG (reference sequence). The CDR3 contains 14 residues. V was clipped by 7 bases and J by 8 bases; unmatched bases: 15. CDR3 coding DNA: TGTGCCTCAACCACAATAGGGACAGGAAGAGAAGCTTTCTTT. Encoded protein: CASTTIGTGREAFF.

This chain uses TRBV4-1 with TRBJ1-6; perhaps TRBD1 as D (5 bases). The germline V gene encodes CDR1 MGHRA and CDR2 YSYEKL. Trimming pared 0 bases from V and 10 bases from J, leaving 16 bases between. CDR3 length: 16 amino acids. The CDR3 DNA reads TGCGCCAGCAGCCAAGAGAGGGCCCTGCGGGGCTCACCCCTCCACTTT. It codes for CASSQERALRGSPLHF.

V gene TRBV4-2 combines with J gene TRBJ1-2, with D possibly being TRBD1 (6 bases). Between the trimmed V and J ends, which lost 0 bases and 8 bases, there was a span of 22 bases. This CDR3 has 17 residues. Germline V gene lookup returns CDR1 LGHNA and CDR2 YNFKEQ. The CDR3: CASSQDVTGLGGGGYTF. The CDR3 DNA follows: TGTGCCAGCAGCCAAGATGTGACAGGCCTTGGGGGGGGAGGCTACACCTTC.

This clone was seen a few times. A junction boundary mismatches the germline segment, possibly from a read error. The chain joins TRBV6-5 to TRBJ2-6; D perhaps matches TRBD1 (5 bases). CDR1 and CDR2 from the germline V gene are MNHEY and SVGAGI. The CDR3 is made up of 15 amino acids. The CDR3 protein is CASSPRFSGANGLTF. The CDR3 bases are TGTGCCAGCAGCCCCAGGTTCTCTGGGGCCAACGGCCTGACTTTC.

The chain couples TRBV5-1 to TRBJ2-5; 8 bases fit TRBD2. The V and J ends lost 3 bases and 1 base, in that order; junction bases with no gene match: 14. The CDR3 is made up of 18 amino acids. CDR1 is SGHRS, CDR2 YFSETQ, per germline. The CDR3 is CASSSGTLAGSFQETQYF. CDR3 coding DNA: TGCGCCAGCAGCTCTGGAACCTTAGCGGGATCTTTCCAAGAGACCCAGTACTTC.

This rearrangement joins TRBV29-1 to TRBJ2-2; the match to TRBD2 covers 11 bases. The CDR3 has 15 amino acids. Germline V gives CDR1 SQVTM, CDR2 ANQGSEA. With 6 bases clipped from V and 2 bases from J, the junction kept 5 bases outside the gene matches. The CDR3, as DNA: TGCAGCGTCTCCGGGACTAGCGGCAACACCGGGGAGCTGTTTTTT. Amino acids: CSVSGTSGNTGELFF.

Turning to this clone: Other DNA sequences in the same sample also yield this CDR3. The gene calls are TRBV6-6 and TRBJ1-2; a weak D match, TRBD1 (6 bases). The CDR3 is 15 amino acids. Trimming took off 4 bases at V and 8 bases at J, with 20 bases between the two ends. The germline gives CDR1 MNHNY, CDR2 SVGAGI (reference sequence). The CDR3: CASSWSIQGSWGYTF. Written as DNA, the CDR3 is TGTGCCAGCAGTTGGTCGATACAGGGTTCGTGGGGCTACACCTTC.

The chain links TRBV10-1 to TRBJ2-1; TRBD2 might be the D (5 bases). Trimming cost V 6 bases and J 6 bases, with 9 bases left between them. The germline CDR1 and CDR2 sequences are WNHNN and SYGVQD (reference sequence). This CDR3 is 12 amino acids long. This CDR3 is CASSRGSNEQFF. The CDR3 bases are TGCGCCAGCAGCCGGGGTAGCAATGAGCAGTTCTTC.

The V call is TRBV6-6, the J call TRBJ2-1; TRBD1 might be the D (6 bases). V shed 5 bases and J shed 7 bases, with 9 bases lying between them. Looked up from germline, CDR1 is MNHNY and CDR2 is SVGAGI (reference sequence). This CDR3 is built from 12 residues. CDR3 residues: CASSTGWNEQFF. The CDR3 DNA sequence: TGTGCCAGCAGTACAGGGTGGAATGAGCAGTTCTTC.